The sequence of this T cell receptor (beta chain) was determined in a study of blood T cell repertoires in COVID-19. Study summary: There were acute and convalescent COVID-19 samples, and they came from the United States, Italy and Spain.

Authors' analysis steps: The assay estimated nucleated cells by amplifying reference gene primers. Produced via immunoSEQ multiplex PCR; TCRdb's table is partial and in-frame only. That table is the source of V, J and clone size, and D and trimming were worked out from the DNA. This sample has 65,000 to 75,000 clones; around 90% occur once, and the top ten carry 1.3% to 1.5%. Deletions cut 1 base from V and 6 bases from J, with 12 bases between. The CDR3 loop spans 14 amino acids. Germline CDR1 reads MDHEN; CDR2 reads SYDVKM. V gene TRBV28 combines with J gene TRBJ1-2, with D perhaps TRBD1 (6 bases). The TCR was taken from a man in his forties or fifties with acute or convalescent COVID-19. The specimen sequenced was peripheral blood. CDR3 in amino acids: CASSLYRERDGYTF. The CDR3 DNA follows: TGTGCCAGCAGTTTATACAGGGAGAGAGATGGCTACACCTTC.